The source of this TCR beta chain is a study of siplizumab effects on memory and regulatory T cells. Sequencing used immunoSEQ multiplex PCR; TCRdb keeps in-frame clones, though not all of them. The sample lists 100,000 or so clones; 80% to 95% were seen once. The CDR3 loop spans 11 amino acids. Per the germline V gene, CDR1 is DFQATT and CDR2 is SNEGSKA (reference sequence). V shed 5 bases, J shed 6 bases, and the junction held 2 bases outside the gene matches. Sequencing was done on a sample of CD4+ T cells sorted from blood. The chain uses TRBV20-1 and TRBJ1-2; 8 bases align to TRBD1. This sequence was found in a human donor in good health. Some clones in this sample may be carry-over from other donors' samples. CDR3 sequence: CSAGTGDGYTF. CDR3 sequence (DNA): TGCAGTGCTGGGACAGGAGATGGCTACACCTTC.